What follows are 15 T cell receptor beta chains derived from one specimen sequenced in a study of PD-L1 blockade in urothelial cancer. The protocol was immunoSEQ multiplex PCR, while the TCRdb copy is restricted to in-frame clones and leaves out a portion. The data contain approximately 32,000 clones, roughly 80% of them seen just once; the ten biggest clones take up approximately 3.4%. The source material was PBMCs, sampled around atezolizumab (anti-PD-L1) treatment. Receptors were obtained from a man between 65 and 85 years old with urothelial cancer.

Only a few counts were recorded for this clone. Written as DNA, the CDR3 is TGTGCCAGCAGCTCACAACGGGGGGCAGCTGAAGCTTTCTTT. Amino acid sequence: CASSSQRGAAEAFF. V is TRBV7-2 and J is TRBJ1-1, with a tentative D call TRBD1 (6 bases). The CDR3 consists of 14 residues. Trimming removed 4 bases from V and 6 bases from J, with 15 bases in between. CDR1 and CDR2 (germline): SGHTA, FQGNSA.

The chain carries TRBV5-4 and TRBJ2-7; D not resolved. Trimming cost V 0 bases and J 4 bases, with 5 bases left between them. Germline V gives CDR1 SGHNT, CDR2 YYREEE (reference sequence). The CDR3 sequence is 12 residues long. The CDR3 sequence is CASSLGAYEQYF. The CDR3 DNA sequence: TGTGCCAGCAGCTTGGGGGCTTACGAGCAGTACTTC.

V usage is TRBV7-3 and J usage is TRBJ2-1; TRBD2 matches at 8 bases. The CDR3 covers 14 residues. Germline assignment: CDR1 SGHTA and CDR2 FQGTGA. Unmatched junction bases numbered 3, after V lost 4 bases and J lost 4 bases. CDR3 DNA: TGTGCCAGCAGCTCGGCGGGGGGTTACAATGAGCAGTTCTTC. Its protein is CASSSAGGYNEQFF.

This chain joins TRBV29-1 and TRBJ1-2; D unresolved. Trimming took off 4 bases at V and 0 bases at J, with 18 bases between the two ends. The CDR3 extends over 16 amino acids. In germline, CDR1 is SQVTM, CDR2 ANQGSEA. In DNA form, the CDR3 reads TGCAGCGTTGTCGTCGGGCGAGGAGGGACTAACTATGGCTACACCTTC. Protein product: CSVVVGRGGTNYGYTF.

In nucleotides, the CDR3 is TGTGCCAGCAGCTCTGGGACAGGGGAACGGGTGCGAGAGACCCAGTACTTC. Protein: CASSSGTGERVRETQYF. V usage is TRBV7-9 and J usage is TRBJ2-5, with TRBD1 matching over 10 bases. The trim removed 4 bases at V and 4 bases at J, leaving 12 bases unmatched. The CDR3 length is 17 residues. CDR1 is SEHNR, CDR2 FQNEAQ, per germline (reference sequence).

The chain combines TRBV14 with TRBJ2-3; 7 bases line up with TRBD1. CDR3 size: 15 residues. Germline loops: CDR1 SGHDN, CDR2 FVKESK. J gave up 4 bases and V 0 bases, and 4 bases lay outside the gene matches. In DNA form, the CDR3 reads TGTGCCAGCAGCCAAGAGAGGGGGCGGGCAGATACGCAGTATTTT. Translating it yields CASSQERGRADTQYF. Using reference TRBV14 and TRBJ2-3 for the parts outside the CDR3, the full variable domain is EAGVTQFPSHSVIEKGQTVTLRCDPISGHDNLYWYRRVMGKEIKFLLHFVKESKQDESGMPNNRFLAERTGGTYSTLKVQPAELEDSGVYFCASSQERGRADTQYFGPGTRLTVL.

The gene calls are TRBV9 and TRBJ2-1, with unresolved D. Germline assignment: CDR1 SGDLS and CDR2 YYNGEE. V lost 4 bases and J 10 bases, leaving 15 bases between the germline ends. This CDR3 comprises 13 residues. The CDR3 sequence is CASSSGPTAEQFF. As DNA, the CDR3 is TGTGCCAGCAGCTCTGGGCCGACGGCGGAGCAGTTCTTC.

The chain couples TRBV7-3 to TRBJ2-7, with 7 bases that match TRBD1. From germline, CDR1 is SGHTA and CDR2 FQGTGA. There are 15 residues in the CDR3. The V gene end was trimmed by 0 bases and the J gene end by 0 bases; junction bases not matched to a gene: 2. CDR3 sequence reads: CASSLTRGHSYEQYF. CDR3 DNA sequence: TGTGCCAGCAGCTTAACGAGGGGGCACTCCTACGAGCAGTACTTC.

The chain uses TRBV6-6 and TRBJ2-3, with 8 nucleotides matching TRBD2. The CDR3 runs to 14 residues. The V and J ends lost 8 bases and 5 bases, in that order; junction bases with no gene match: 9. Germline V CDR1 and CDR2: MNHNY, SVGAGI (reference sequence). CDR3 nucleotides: TGTGCCAGCTGGCCGGGGGGGCGGGTAGATACGCAGTATTTT. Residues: CASWPGGRVDTQYF.

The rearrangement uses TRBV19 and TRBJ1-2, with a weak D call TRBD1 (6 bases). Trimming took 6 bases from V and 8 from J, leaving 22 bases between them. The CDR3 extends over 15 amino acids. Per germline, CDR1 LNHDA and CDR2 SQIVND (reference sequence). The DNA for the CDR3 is TGTGCCAGTAGCCCACAGGGCAAAACGCTCTGGGGCTACACCTTC. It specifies CASSPQGKTLWGYTF.

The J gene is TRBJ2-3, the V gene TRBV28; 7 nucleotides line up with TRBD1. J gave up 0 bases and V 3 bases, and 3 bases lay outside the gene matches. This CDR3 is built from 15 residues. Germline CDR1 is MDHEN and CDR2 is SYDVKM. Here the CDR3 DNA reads TGTGCCAGCAGTTTGACAGGGCATAGCACAGATACGCAGTATTTT. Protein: CASSLTGHSTDTQYF.

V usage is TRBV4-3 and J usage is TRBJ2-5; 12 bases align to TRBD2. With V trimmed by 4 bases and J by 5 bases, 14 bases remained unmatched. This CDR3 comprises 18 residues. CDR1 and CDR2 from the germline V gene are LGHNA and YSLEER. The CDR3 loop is CASSPGQGRTSGMETQYF. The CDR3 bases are TGCGCCAGCAGCCCAGGACAGGGGCGGACTAGCGGGATGGAGACCCAGTACTTC.

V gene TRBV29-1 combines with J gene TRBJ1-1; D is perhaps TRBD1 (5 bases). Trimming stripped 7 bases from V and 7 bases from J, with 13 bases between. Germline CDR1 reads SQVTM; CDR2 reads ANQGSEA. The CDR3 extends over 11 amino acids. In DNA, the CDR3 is TGCAGCGCTTCAGACAGTGTTGAAGCTTTCTTT. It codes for CSASDSVEAFF.

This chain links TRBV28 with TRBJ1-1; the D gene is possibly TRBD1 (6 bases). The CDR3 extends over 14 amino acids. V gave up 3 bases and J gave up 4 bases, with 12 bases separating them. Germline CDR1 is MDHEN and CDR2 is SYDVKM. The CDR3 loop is CASSFQGLSTEAFF. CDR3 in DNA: TGTGCCAGCAGTTTCCAGGGGCTGAGCACTGAAGCTTTCTTT. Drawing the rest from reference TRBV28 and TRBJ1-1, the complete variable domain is DVKVTQSSRYLVKRTGEKVFLECVQDMDHENMFWYRQDPGLGLRLIYFSYDVKMKEKGDIPEGYSVSREKKERFSLILESASTNQTSMYLCASSFQGLSTEAFFGQGTRLTVV.

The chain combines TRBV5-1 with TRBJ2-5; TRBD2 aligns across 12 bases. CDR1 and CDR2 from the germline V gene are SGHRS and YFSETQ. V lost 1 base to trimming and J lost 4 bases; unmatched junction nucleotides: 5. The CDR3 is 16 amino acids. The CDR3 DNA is TGCGCCAGCAGCTTGCCGACTAGCGGGAGAGGAGAGACCCAGTACTTC. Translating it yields CASSLPTSGRGETQYF.